This TCR beta chain was sequenced in a study of T cell responses to AZD1222 COVID-19 vaccine. Study details: Second-dose recipients at about 4 or about 12 weeks were treated as one pooled group.

CDR3 length: 12 residues. The V gene's germline CDR1 is SNHLY and CDR2 FYNNEI. The junction had 10 bases not matched to a gene; V was cut back by 11 bases and J by 8 bases. As to this clone: Its antigen is undetermined.

Study-level findings and limits: Researchers report vaccine-associated CD4 TCRs spanning spike, with dominance at 160-218 and 743-854. The breadth and depth of Spike-specific TCRs increased once two AZD1222 doses had been given. White British people made up most donors, females outnumbered males, and clonal diversity was possibly underestimated.

Generated by immunoSEQ multiplex PCR, the TCRdb table keeps only in-frame clones and is missing some. Here the sample spans about 100,000 clones, approximately 91% being singletons. The rearrangement links TRBV2 to TRBJ2-3, with 7 bases matching TRBD2. The source of this sequence is an adult in good health. The specimen was peripheral blood, collected on day 0 of AZD1222 vaccination. CDR3: CASRRETGTQYF. The CDR3 DNA reads TGTGCCTCGAGGCGGGAGACGGGTACGCAGTATTTT.